The 8 T cell receptor beta chains presented below share a single source sample, sequenced in a study of post-analysis software for immune sequencing data. Study-level results: TRBV5-6, TRBV5-1 and TRBV20-1 belonged to a set of roughly five TRBV segments that were more frequent in patients than controls.

cDNA libraries of TCR beta carried unique molecular identifiers. TCRdb re-called the PCR reads through MiXCR, storing one row per CDR3 protein. The sample records 650,000 to 900,000 distinct CDR3 sequences, 46% being singletons. Their antigens are not known. Sequenced input: blood. The source of these receptors is a girl between 5 and 17 years old with multiple sclerosis.

This chain links TRBV6-1 with TRBJ2-6; D unresolved. The CDR3 extends over 14 amino acids. Germline CDR1 is MNHNS and CDR2 is SASEGT. The germline V and J ends were trimmed by 1 base and 2 bases, with 3 bases remaining between them. The CDR3 loop is CASSEVPGANVLTF. The CDR3 DNA reads as TGTGCCAGCAGTGAAGTCCCTGGGGCCAACGTCCTGACTTTC.

The chain has TRBV7-7 and TRBJ2-7; D is possibly TRBD2 (6 bases). The J call is in doubt because the DNA end fits TRBJ2-5 better. The CDR3 spans 13 residues. The germline CDR1 and CDR2 sequences are SSHAT and FNYEAQ (reference sequence). The CDR3 nucleotides are TGTGCTAGCGGCTCAGCCTTCCCGGAGACCCAGTACTTC. Protein: CASGSAFPETQYF.

The chain combines TRBV7-8 with TRBJ1-4; 7 bases align to TRBD1. CDR1 is SGHVS, CDR2 FQNEAQ, per germline. The ends lost 4 bases at V and 8 bases at J; junction bases unmatched: 13. The CDR3 covers 16 residues. The CDR3 loop is CASSSGTGTEGEKLFF. CDR3 in DNA: TGTGCCAGCAGCTCGGGCACCGGGACAGAGGGGGAAAAACTGTTTTTT. The whole variable domain, remainder taken from reference TRBV7-8 and TRBJ1-4, is GAGVSQSPRYKVAKRGQDVALRCDPISGHVSLFWYQQALGQGPEFLTYFQNEAQLDKSGLPSDRFFAERPEGSVSTLKIQRTQQEDSAVYLCASSSGTGTEGEKLFFGSGTQLSVL.

This rearrangement joins TRBV5-1 to TRBJ2-1; TRBD2 might be the D (5 bases). This CDR3 contains 14 residues. Germline-derived CDR1 and CDR2 are SGHRS and YFSETQ. Trimming shortened V by 4 bases and J by 5 bases, and 13 bases separated the two germline ends. CDR3 protein: CASSPLKGDNEQFF. The CDR3, as DNA: TGCGCCAGCAGCCCGCTAAAGGGAGACAATGAGCAGTTCTTC.

The gene calls are TRBV9 and TRBJ1-1, with unresolved D. V lost 4 bases and J lost 2, with 12 bases in between. The CDR3 sequence is 14 residues long. The germline gives CDR1 SGDLS, CDR2 YYNGEE. The CDR3 loop reads CASSPREVNTEAFF. DNA for the CDR3: TGTGCCAGCAGCCCCCGGGAGGTTAACACTGAAGCTTTCTTT.

The chain combines TRBV28 with TRBJ1-2, with a tentative D call TRBD1 (5 bases). CDR1 and CDR2 from the germline V gene are MDHEN and SYDVKM. V was clipped by 2 bases and J by 6 bases, with 22 bases between them. The CDR3 runs 17 residues. CDR3 protein: CASSLLIRGGTPDGYTF. CDR3 DNA sequence: TGTGCCAGCAGTTTACTTATCCGTGGGGGGACCCCGGATGGCTACACCTTC.

The chain is built from TRBV5-1 and TRBJ2-1; 12 positions match TRBD2. Germline values: CDR1 SGHRS, CDR2 YFSETQ. The ends lost 4 bases at V and 2 bases at J; junction bases unmatched: 10. This CDR3 is 18 amino acids long. Here the CDR3 DNA reads TGCGCCAGCAGCCTGGGACTAGCGGGCACCTCGGCCTACAATGAGCAGTTCTTC. Translated, it gives CASSLGLAGTSAYNEQFF.

This clonotype appeared a few times. The chain recombines TRBV28 with TRBJ2-5; 8 bases fit TRBD1. V shed 5 bases, J shed 6 bases, and the junction held 11 bases outside the gene matches. CDR3 length equals 15 residues. Germline CDR1 MDHEN, CDR2 SYDVKM. CDR3 nucleotides: TGTGCCAGCAGTGCCGGACAGGGTAATCGGAAGACCCAGTACTTC. This translates into CASSAGQGNRKTQYF.